This TCR beta chain was sequenced in a study of T cells in Graves' hyperthyroidism and ophthalmopathy. This clonotype was picked up a small number of times. Looked up from germline, CDR1 is SGHVS and CDR2 is FNYEAQ. The CDR3 is made up of 17 amino acids. The trim removed 1 base at V and 4 bases at J, leaving 5 bases unmatched. Amplification yielded TCR beta CDR3 regions, with RNA transcripts as the source. Initially, a first-round RT-PCR of the TCR CDR3 employed the HTBI primer set. From the multiplex PCR reads, TCRdb called clonotypes with MiXCR, one entry per CDR3 protein. The table records about 600,000 distinct CDR3 sequences, more than 13% of them present only once.

The sample comprised blood. The clonotype comes from a woman between 18 and 29 years old with Graves' ophthalmopathy. V is TRBV7-6 and J is TRBJ2-2, with 11 bases matching TRBD2. As DNA, the CDR3 is TGTGCCAGCAGCTTAGTACATAGCGGGAGGGTCACCGGGGAGCTGTTTTTT. This encodes CASSLVHSGRVTGELFF.